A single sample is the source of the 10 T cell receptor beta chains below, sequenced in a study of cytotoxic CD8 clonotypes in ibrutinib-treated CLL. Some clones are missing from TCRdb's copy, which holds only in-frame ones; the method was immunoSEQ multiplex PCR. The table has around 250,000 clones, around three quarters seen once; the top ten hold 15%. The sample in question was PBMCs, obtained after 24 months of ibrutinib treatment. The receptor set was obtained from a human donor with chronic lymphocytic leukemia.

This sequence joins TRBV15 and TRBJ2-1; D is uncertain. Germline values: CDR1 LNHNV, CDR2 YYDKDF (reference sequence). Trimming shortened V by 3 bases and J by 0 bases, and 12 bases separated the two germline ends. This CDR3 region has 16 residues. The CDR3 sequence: CATSRNIPSSYNEQFF. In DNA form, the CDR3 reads TGTGCCACCAGCAGGAACATCCCTAGCTCCTACAATGAGCAGTTCTTC.

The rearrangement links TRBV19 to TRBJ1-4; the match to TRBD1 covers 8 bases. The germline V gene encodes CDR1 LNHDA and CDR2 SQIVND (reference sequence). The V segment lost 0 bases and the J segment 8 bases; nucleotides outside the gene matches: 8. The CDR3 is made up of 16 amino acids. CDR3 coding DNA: TGTGCCAGTAGTATAGATGGGTACAGGGGGTACGAAAAACTGTTTTTT. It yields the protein CASSIDGYRGYEKLFF.

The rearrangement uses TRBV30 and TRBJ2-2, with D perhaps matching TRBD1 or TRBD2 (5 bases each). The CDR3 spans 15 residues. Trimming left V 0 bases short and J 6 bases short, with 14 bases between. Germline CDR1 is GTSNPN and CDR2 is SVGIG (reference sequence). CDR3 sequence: CAWSVRGRGPGELFF. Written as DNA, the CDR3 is TGTGCCTGGAGTGTAAGGGGACGGGGCCCCGGGGAGCTGTTTTTT.

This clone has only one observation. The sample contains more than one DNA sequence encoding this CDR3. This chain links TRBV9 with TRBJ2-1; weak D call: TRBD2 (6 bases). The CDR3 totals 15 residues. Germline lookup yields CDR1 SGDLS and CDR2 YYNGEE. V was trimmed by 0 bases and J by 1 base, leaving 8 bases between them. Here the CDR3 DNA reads TGTGCCAGCAGCGTAGGCGGAGGGTCCTACAATGAGCAGTTCTTC. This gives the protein CASSVGGGSYNEQFF.

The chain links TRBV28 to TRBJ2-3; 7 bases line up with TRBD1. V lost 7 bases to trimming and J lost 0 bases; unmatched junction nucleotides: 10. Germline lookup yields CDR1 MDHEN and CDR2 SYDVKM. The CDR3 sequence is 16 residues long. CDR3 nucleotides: TGTGCCAGCACCCCTTTGGACAGGACGAGCACAGATACGCAGTATTTT. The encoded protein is CASTPLDRTSTDTQYF.

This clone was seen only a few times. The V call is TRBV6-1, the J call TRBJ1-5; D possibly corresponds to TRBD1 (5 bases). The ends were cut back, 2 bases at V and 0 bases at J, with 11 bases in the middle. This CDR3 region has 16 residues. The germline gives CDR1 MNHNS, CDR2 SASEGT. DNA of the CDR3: TGTGCCAGCAGTGAACTCCCAGGGACTAGCAATCAGCCCCAGCATTTT. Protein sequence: CASSELPGTSNQPQHF.

The DNA for the CDR3 is TGTGCCTCAAAAGAGGACATTAGCAATCAGCCCCAGCATTTT. Translating it yields CASKEDISNQPQHF. The J gene is TRBJ1-5, the V gene TRBV19; weak D call: TRBD1 (5 bases). Per the germline V gene, CDR1 is LNHDA and CDR2 is SQIVND (reference sequence). The length of the CDR3 is 14 residues. V was cut by 11 bases and J by 0 bases, with 14 bases left in between.

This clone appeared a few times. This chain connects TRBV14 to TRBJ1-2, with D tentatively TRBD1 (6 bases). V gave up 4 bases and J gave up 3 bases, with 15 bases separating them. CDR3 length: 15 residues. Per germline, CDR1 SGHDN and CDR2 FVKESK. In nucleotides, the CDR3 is TGTGCCAGCAGCCCAGTACGGGGGGCGGACTATGGCTACACCTTC. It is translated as CASSPVRGADYGYTF.

The CDR3 reads CSVHDRRNYEQYF. CDR3 bases: TGCAGCGTTCATGATCGACGAAACTACGAGCAGTACTTC. This rearrangement joins TRBV29-1 to TRBJ2-7; D ambiguous. The CDR3 is made up of 13 amino acids. Trimming took off 5 bases at V and 3 bases at J, with 14 bases between the two ends. Germline V gene lookup returns CDR1 SQVTM and CDR2 ANQGSEA.

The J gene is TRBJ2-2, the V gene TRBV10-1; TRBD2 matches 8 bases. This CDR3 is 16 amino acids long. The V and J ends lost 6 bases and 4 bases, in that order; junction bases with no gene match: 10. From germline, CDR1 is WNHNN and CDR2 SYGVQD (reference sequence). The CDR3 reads CASRNTAGVGTGELFF. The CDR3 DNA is TGCGCCAGCAGAAATACAGCGGGAGTAGGCACCGGGGAGCTGTTTTTT.